This T cell receptor (beta chain) was recovered during a study of T cells after posttransplantation cyclophosphamide. About this clone: Its antigen is not identified.

Study outcomes and limitations: Blood and skin or GI T cell repertoires showed limited TRB overlap. Recipient CMV seropositivity and CMV reactivation strongly tracked TRB clonality. Later blood repertoires were often dominated by clones from the donor CD8+ memory compartment.

On the day of bone marrow donation, the related graft donor provided peripheral blood. Sequencing used immunoSEQ multiplex PCR; TCRdb keeps in-frame clones, though not all of them. The data contain 10,000 to 15,000 clones, about four fifths of them seen just once; the ten biggest clones take up around 0.8%. Sequencing was carried out using memory CD4+ T cells sorted from PBMCs. This receptor was identified in a man in his fifties or sixties in good health, CMV-negative, and a related stem cell transplant donor.

CDR3 coding DNA: TGCGCCAGCAGCTTAGAGGGGGCGGATGGAAACACCATATATTTT. Translated: CASSLEGADGNTIYF. The chain couples TRBV5-1 to TRBJ1-3, with 7 bases identical to TRBD1. The CDR3 is 15 residues long. The V gene's germline CDR1 is SGHRS and CDR2 YFSETQ. V shed 2 bases and J 3 bases; nucleotides not matched to a gene: 5.